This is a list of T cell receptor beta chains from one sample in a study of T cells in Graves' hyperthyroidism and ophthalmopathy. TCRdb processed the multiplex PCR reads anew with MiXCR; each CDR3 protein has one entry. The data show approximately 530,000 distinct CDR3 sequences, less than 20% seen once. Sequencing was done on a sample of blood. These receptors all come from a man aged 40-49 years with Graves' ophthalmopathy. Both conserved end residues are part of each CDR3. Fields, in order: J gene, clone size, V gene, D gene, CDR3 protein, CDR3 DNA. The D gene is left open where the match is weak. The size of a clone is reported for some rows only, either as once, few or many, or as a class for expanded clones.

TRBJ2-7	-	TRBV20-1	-	CSALDANSYEQYF	TGCAGTGCTCTCGATGCTAACTCCTACGAGCAGTACTTC
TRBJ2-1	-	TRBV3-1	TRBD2	CASSQGLAGAEQFF	TGTGCCAGCAGCCAAGGACTAGCGGGAGCCGAGCAGTTCTTC
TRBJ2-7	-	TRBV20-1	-	CSARVRREQYF	TGCAGTGCTAGAGTGAGGAGGGAGCAGTACTTC
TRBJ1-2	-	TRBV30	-	CAWSEQTTRFYGYTF	TGTGCCTGGAGTGAACAAACGACGAGATTCTATGGCTACACCTTC
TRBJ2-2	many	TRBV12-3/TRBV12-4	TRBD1	CASKVYGDRGTGELFF	TGTGCCAGCAAGGTTTACGGGGACAGGGGGACCGGGGAGCTGTTTTTT
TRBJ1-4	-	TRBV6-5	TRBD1	CASSYGTGREKLFF	TGTGCCAGCAGTTACGGGACAGGCAGAGAAAAACTGTTTTTT
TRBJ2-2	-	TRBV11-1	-	CASSRRVGNTGELFF	TGTGCCAGCAGCCGAAGAGTAGGGAACACCGGGGAGCTGTTTTTT
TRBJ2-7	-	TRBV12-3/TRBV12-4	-	CASSPRRDGSYEQYF	TGTGCCAGCAGTCCCCGCAGGGATGGATCCTACGAGCAGTACTTC
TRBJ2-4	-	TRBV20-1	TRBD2	CSATGTRGMEKNIQYF	TGCAGTGCCACCGGGACTAGGGGTATGGAGAAAAACATTCAGTACTTC
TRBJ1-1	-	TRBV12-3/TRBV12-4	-	CASSAGVGREAFF	TGTGCCAGCAGTGCAGGGGTTGGAAGAGAAGCTTTCTTT
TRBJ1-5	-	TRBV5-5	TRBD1	CASSPRTGGGQPQHF	TGTGCCAGCAGCCCACGGACAGGGGGAGGTCAGCCCCAGCATTTT
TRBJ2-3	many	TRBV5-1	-	CASSFGLYTDTQYF	TGCGCCAGCAGCTTTGGACTTTACACAGATACGCAGTATTTT
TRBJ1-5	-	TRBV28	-	CASSLYREGQPQHF	TGTGCCAGCAGCCTATACAGGGAGGGTCAGCCCCAGCATTTT
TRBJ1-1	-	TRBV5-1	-	CASSLSPGNTEAFF	TGCGCCAGCAGCTTGTCCCCGGGGAACACTGAAGCTTTCTTT
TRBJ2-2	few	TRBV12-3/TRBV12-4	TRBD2	CASSSRGANTGELFF	TGTGCCAGCAGTTCTCGGGGGGCGAACACCGGGGAGCTGTTTTTT
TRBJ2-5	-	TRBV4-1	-	CASSQVRRETQYF	TGCGCCAGCAGCCAAGTAAGAAGAGAGACCCAGTACTTC
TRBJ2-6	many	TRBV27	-	CASSRDRGGASGANVLTF	TGTGCCAGCAGCCGTGACAGGGGAGGGGCCTCTGGGGCCAACGTCCTGACTTTC
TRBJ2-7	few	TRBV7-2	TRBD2	CASSFQTSGRTHSYEQYF	TGTGCCAGCAGCTTTCAGACTAGCGGGCGGACACACTCCTACGAGCAGTACTTC
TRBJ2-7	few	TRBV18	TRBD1	CASSPSGTDYYEQYF	TGTGCCAGCTCACCATCCGGGACAGACTACTACGAGCAGTACTTC
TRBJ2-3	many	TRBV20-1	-	CSARDTSSTDTQYF	TGCAGTGCTAGAGACACTAGCAGCACAGATACGCAGTATTTT
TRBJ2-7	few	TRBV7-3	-	CASSKGPSNSYEQYF	TGTGCCAGCAGTAAGGGCCCCAGCAACTCCTACGAGCAGTACTTC
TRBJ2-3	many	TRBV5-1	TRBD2	CASSLSTSGTSGSISTDTQYF	TGCGCCAGCAGCTTATCTACCTCCGGGACTAGCGGGAGTATAAGCACAGATACGCAGTATTTT
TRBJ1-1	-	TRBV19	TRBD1	CASSIRTGVNTEAFF	TGTGCCAGTAGTATTAGGACAGGGGTGAACACTGAAGCTTTCTTT
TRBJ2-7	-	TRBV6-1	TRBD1	CASTSGQEGFEQYF	TGTGCCAGCACCTCGGGACAGGAGGGGTTCGAGCAGTACTTC
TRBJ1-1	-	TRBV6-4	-	CASREPEGKDTEAFF	TGTGCCAGCAGAGAGCCCGAGGGCAAGGACACTGAAGCTTTCTTT
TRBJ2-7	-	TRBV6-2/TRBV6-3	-	CASRNPAPENEQYF	TGTGCCAGCAGGAACCCAGCACCCGAGAACGAGCAGTACTTC
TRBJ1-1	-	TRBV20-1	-	CSAPLLTRTEAFF	TGCAGTGCCCCCCTGTTAACGCGGACTGAAGCTTTCTTT
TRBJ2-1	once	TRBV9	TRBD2	CASSVGRSGRWSYNEQFF	TGTGCCAGCAGCGTAGGGCGGAGCGGGAGATGGTCCTACAATGAGCAGTTCTTC